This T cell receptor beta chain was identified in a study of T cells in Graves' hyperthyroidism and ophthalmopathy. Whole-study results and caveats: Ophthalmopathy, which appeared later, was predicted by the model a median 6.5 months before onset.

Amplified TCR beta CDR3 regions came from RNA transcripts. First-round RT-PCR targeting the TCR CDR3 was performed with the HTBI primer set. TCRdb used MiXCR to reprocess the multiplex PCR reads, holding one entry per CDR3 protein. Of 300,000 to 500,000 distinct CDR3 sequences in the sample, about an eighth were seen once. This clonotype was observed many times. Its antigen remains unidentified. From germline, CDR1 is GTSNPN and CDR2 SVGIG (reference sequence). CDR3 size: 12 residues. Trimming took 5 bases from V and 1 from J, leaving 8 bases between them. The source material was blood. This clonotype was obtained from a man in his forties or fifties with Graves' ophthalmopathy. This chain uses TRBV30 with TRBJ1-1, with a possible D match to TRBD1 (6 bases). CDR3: CAWQQGNTEAFF. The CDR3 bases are TGTGCCTGGCAACAGGGGAACACTGAAGCTTTCTTT.